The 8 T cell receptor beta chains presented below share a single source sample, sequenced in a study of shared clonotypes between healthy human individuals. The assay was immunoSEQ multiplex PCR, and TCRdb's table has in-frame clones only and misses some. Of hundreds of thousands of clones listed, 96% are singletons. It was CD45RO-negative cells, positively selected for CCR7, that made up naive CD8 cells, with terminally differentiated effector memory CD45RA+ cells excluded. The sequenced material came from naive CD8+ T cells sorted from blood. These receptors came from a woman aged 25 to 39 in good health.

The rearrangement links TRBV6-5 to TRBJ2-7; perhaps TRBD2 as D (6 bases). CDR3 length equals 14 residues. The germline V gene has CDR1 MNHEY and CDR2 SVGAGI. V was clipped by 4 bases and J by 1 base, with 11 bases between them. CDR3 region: CASSWGERSYEQYF. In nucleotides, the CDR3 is TGTGCCAGCAGTTGGGGGGAACGGTCCTACGAGCAGTACTTC.

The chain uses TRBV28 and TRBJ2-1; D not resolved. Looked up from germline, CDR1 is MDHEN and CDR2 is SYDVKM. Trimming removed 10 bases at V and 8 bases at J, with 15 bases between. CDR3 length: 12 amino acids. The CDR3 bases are TGTGCCACCGTGGGATTCTTGGATGAGCAGTTCTTC. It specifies CATVGFLDEQFF.

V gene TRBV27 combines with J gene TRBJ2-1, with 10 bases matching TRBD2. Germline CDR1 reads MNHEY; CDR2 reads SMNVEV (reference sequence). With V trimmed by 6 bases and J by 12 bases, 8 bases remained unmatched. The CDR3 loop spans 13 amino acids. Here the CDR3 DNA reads TGTGCCAGCAGGGGACTAGCGCCATACCCGCAGTTCTTC. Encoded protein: CASRGLAPYPQFF.

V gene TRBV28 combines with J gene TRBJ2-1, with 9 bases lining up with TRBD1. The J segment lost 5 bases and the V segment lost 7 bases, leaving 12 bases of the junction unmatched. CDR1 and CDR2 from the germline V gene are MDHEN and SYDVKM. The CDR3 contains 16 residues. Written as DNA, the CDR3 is TGTGCCAGCACCTCCCTCCGGGACAGGGTAGACAATGAGCAGTTCTTC. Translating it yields CASTSLRDRVDNEQFF.

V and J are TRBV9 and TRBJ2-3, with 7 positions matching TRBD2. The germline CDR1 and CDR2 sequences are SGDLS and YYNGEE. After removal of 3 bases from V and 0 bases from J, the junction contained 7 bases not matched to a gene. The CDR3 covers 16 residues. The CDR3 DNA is TGTGCCAGCAGCGGCGAGCTAGCGGTTAGCACAGATACGCAGTATTTT. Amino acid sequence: CASSGELAVSTDTQYF.

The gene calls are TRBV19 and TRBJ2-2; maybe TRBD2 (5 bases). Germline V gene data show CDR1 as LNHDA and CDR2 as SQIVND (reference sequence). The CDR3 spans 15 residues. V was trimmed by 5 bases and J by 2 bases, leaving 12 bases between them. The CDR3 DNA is TGTGCCAGTAGTGGGTGGGAGCCAAACACCGGGGAGCTGTTTTTT. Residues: CASSGWEPNTGELFF.

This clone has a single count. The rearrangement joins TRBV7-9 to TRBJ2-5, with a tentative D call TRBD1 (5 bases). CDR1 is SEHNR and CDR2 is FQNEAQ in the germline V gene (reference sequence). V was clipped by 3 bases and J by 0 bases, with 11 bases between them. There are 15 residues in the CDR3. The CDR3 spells CASSLDTLYQETQYF. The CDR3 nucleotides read TGTGCCAGCAGCTTGGACACCTTGTACCAAGAGACCCAGTACTTC.

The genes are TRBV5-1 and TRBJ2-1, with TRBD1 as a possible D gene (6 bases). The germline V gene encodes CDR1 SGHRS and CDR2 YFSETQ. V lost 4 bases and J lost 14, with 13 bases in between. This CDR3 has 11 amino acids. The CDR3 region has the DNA TGCGCCAGCAGCGCGGCCGGGACAAAGTTCTTC. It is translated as CASSAAGTKFF. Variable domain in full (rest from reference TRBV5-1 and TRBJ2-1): KAGVTQTPRYLIKTRGQQVTLSCSPISGHRSVSWYQQTPGQGLQFLFEYFSETQRNKGNFPGRFSGRQFSNSRSEMNVSTLELGDSALYLCASSAAGTKFFGPGTRLTVL.